Here is one T cell receptor (beta chain) with its context. This clonotype came up many times. Its cognate antigen has yet to be identified. Nothing much larger sits one base from this clone, and base qualities are not available. This sample was taken from a study of response to subunit inactivated influenza vaccine listed by TCRdb under 2018. Broadly, across the study: The study used deep quantitative T cell receptor repertoire profiling to track responses to a trivalent subunit inactivated influenza vaccine. What the research found in general, with its limitations: According to the authors, only a limited number of new T cells may be recruited by each seasonal influenza vaccination.

The method was RT-PCR. Sequenced on an Illumina HiSeq 2500. TCRdb passed the public sequencing reads through fastp at Q25 and MiXCR, retaining productive beta sequences. Rows with one shared CDR3 protein collapse into an entry with the most common genes and DNA. This sample holds 750,000 to 850,000 distinct CDR3 sequences; about 18% were observed only once. The ten largest make up roughly a tenth of the sample. V lost 0 bases and J lost 3 bases; the stretch between them is 14 bases long. From its cysteine to its phenylalanine, the CDR3 spans 17 amino acids. Only the CDR3 part of the read is kept: 51 bases, read in frame from the first base. The germline V gene specifies LGHNA as CDR1 and YNFKEQ as CDR2.

The chain joins TRBV4-2 to TRBJ1-4; TRBD1 is a possible D gene, resting on 5 matching bases. The source is a man in his forties or fifties who received an inactivated influenza vaccine. Donor details come from another sample of the same person, matched by shared clones. This specimen was PBMCs from blood, taken roughly 5 days after vaccination. The CDR3 corresponds to CASSQDNQQAANEKLFF. Here is the DNA: TGTGCCAGCAGCCAAGATAATCAACAGGCGGCTAATGAAAAACTGTTTTTT.